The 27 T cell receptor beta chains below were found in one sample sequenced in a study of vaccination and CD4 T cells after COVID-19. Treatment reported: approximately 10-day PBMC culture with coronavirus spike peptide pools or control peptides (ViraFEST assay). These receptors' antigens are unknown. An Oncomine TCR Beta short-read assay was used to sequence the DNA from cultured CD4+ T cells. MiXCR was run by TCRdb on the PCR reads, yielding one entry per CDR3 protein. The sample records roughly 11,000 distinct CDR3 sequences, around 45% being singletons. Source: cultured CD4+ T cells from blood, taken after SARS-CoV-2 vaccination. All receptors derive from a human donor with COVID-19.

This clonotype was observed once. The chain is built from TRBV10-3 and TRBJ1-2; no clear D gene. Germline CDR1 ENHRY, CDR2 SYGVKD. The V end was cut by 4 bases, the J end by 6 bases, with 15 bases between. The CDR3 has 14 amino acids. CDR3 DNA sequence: TGTGCCATCAGTGGACCCCCCCCGACCCATGGCTACACCTTC. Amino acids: CAISGPPPTHGYTF.

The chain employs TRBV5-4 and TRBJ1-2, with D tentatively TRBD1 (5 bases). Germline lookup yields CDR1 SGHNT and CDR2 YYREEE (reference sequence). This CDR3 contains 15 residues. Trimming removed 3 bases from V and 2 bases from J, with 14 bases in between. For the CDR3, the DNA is TGTGCCAGCAGCTCAGGGACGGAACTGAACTATGGCTACACCTTC. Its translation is CASSSGTELNYGYTF.

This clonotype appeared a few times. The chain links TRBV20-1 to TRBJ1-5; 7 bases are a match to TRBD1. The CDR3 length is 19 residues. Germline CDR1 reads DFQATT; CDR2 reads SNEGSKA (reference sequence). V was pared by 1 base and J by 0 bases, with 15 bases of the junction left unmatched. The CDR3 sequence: CSARGLQGQPTYSNQPQHF. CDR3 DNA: TGCAGTGCTAGAGGTTTGCAGGGACAGCCAACTTATAGCAATCAGCCCCAGCATTTT.

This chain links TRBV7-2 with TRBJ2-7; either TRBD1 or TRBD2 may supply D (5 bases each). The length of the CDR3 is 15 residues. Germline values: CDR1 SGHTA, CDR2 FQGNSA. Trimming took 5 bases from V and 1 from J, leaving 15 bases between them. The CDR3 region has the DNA TGTGCCAGCAGCCCCGAGGGGCCAGGGTCCTACGAGCAGTACTTC. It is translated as CASSPEGPGSYEQYF.

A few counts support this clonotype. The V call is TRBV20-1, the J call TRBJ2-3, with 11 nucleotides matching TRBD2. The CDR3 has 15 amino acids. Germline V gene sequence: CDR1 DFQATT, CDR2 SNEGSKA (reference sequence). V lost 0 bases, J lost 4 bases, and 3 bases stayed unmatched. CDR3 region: CSARDTSGGADTQYF. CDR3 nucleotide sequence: TGCAGTGCTAGAGATACTAGCGGGGGCGCAGATACGCAGTATTTT.

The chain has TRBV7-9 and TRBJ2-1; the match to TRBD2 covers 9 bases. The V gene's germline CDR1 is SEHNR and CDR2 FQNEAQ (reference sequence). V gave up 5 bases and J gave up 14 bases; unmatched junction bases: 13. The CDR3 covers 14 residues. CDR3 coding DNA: TGTGCCAGCAGCCCTAGCGGGGAAGTTTTTAGGGAGTTCTTC. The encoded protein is CASSPSGEVFREFF.

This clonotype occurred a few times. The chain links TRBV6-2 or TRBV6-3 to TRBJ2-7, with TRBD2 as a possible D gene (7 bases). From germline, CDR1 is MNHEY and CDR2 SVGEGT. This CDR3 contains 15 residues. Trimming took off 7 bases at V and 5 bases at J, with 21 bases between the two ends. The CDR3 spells CASTPQGLAAHEQYF. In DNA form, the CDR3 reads TGTGCCAGCACCCCACAGGGCCTAGCGGCCCACGAGCAGTACTTC.

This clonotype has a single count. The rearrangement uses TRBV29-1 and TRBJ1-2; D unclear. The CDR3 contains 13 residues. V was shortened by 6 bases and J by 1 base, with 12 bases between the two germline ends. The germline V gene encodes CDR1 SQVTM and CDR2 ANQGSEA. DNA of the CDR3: TGCAGCGTCGTACCCGGACGTAACTATGGCTACACCTTC. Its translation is CSVVPGRNYGYTF.

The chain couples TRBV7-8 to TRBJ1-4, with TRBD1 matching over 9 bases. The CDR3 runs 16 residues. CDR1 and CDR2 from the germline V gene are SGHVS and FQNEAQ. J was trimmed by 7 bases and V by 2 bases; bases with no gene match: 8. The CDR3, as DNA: TGTGCCAGCAGCTTAAGACAGGGGGGACGGGTTGAAAAACTGTTTTTT. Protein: CASSLRQGGRVEKLFF. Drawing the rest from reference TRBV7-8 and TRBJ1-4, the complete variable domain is GAGVSQSPRYKVAKRGQDVALRCDPISGHVSLFWYQQALGQGPEFLTYFQNEAQLDKSGLPSDRFFAERPEGSVSTLKIQRTQQEDSAVYLCASSLRQGGRVEKLFFGSGTQLSVL.

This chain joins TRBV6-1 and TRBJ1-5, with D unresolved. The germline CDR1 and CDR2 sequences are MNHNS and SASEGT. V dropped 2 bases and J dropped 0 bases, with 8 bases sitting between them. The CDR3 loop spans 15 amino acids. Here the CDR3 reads CASSEWAGSNQPQHF. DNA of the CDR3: TGTGCCAGCAGTGAATGGGCGGGTAGCAATCAGCCCCAGCATTTT.

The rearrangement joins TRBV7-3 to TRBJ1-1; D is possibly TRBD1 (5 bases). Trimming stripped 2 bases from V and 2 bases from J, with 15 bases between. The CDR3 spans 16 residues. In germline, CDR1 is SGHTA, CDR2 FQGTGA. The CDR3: CASSLRPGLINTEAFF. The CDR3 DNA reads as TGTGCCAGCAGCTTACGGCCAGGGCTTATCAACACTGAAGCTTTCTTT.

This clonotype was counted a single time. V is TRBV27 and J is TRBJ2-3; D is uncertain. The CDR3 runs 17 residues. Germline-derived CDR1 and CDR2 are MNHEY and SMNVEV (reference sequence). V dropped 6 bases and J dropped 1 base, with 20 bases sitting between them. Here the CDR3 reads CASRKIVHAVGTDTQYF. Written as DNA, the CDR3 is TGTGCCAGCAGGAAGATTGTCCATGCCGTAGGCACAGATACGCAGTATTTT.

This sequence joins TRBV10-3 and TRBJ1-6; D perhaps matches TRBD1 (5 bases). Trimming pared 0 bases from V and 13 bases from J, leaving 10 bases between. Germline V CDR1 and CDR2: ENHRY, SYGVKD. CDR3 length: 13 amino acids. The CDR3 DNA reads TGTGCCATCAGTGAGTCCGGGGGTGGGCCCCTCCACTTT. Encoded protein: CAISESGGGPLHF.

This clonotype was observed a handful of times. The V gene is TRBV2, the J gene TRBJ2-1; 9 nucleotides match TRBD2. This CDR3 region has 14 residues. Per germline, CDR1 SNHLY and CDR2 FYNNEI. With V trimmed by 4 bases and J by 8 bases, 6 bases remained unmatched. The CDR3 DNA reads TGTGCCAGCAGTGTTAGCGGGGGAGGCGATGAGCAGTTCTTC. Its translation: CASSVSGGGDEQFF.

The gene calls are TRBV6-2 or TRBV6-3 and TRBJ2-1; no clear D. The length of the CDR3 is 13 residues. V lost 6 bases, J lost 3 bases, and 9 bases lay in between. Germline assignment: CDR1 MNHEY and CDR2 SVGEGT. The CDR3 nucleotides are TGTGCCAGCAGGTACGACGGCTACAATGAGCAGTTCTTC. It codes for CASRYDGYNEQFF.

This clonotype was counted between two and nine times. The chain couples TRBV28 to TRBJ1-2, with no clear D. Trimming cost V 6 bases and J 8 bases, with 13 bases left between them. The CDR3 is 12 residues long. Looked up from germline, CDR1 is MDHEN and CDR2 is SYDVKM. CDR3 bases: TGTGCCAGCAGAGGGCGCGTATTCGGCTACACCTTC. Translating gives CASRGRVFGYTF.

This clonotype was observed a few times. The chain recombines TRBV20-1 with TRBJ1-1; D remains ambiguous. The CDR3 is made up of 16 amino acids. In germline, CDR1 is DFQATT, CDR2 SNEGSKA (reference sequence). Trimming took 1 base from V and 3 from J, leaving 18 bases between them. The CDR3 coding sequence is TGCAGTGCTAGAGGGTTAGGGTTGGGTTTAGACACTGAAGCTTTCTTT. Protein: CSARGLGLGLDTEAFF.

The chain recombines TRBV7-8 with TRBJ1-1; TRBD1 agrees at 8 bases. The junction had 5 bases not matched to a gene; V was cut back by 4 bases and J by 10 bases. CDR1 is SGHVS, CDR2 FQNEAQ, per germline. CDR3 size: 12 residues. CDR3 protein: CASSWDRRGAFF. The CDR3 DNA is TGTGCCAGCAGCTGGGACAGGCGAGGAGCTTTCTTT. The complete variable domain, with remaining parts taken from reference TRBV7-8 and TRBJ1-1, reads GAGVSQSPRYKVAKRGQDVALRCDPISGHVSLFWYQQALGQGPEFLTYFQNEAQLDKSGLPSDRFFAERPEGSVSTLKIQRTQQEDSAVYLCASSWDRRGAFFGQGTRLTVV.

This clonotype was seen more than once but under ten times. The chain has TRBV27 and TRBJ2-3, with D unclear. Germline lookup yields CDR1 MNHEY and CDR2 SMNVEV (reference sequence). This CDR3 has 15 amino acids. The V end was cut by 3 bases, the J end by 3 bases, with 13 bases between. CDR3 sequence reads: CASSLFGPPTDTQYF. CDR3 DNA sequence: TGTGCCAGCAGTTTGTTCGGACCCCCGACAGATACGCAGTATTTT.

The CDR3 DNA reads as TGTGCCAGCAGCTTAGGAGGTGCAGGGAACTATGGCTACACCTTC. Protein product: CASSLGGAGNYGYTF. The rearrangement links TRBV7-8 to TRBJ1-2; D may be TRBD1 (5 bases). CDR3 size: 15 residues. Germline V CDR1 and CDR2: SGHVS, FQNEAQ. V was clipped by 1 base and J by 2 bases, with 11 bases between them. Together with reference TRBV7-8 and TRBJ1-2, the CDR3 gives the full variable domain: GAGVSQSPRYKVAKRGQDVALRCDPISGHVSLFWYQQALGQGPEFLTYFQNEAQLDKSGLPSDRFFAERPEGSVSTLKIQRTQQEDSAVYLCASSLGGAGNYGYTFGSGTRLTVV.

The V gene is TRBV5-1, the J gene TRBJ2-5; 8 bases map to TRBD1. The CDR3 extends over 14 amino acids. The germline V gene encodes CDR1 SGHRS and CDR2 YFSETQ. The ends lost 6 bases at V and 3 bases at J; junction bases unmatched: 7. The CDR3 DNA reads TGCGCCAGCAACTCCTGGACAGGGAAAGAGACCCAGTACTTC. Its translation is CASNSWTGKETQYF.

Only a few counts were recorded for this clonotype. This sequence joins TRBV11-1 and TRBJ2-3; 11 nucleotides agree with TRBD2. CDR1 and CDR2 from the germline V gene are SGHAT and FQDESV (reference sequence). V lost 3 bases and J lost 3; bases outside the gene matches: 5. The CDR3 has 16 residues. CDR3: CASSFLAGGLTDTQYF. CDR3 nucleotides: TGTGCCAGCAGCTTTTTAGCGGGGGGGCTGACAGATACGCAGTATTTT.

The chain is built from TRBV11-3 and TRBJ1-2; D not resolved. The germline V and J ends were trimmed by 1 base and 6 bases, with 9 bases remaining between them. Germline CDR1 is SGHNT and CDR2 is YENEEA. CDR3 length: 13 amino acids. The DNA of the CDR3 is TGTGCCAGCAGCTTAGTTGTGGGAAATGGCTACACCTTC. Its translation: CASSLVVGNGYTF.

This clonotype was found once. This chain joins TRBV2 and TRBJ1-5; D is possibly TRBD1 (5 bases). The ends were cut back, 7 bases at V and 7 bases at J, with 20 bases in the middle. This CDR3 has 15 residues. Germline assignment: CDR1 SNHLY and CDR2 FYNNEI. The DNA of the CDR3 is TGTGCCAGCACCCAGCTTGTCACAGGACAACAGCCCCAGCATTTT. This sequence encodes CASTQLVTGQQPQHF.

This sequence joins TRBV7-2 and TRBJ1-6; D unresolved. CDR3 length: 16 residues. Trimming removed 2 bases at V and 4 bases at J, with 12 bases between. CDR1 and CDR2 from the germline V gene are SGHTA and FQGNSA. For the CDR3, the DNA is TGTGCCAGCAGCTTACTTGGGGAAGGGTATAATTCACCCCTCCACTTT. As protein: CASSLLGEGYNSPLHF. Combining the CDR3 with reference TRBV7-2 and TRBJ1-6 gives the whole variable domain GAGVSQSPSNKVTEKGKDVELRCDPISGHTALYWYRQSLGQGLEFLIYFQGNSAPDKSGLPSDRFSAERTGGSVSTLTIQRTQQEDSAVYLCASSLLGEGYNSPLHFGNGTRLTVT.

The DNA for the CDR3 is TGTGCCAGCAGTTTATTCCGGACAAACAGAAACACTGAAGCTTTCTTT. Encoded protein: CASSLFRTNRNTEAFF. The chain carries TRBV27 and TRBJ1-1; tentative D call: TRBD1 (5 bases). The CDR3 has 16 amino acids. V lost 1 base to trimming and J lost 2 bases, with 14 bases between them. CDR1 is MNHEY, CDR2 SMNVEV, per germline (reference sequence).

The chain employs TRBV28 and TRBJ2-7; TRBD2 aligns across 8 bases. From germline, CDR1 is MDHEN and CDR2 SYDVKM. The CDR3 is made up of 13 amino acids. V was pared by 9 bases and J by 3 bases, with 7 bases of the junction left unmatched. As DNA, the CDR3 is TGTGCCAGTGTCGCGGGGGGACTCTACGAGCAGTACTTC. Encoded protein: CASVAGGLYEQYF.